This T cell receptor (beta chain) was found in a study of beta chain features in type 1 diabetes. Study overall: Comparable age, gender and cell yields were observed in patients relative to healthy donors.

Notes on the study in general: Using cDNA template may skew counts toward highly expressing activated cells. Whether TCRB rearrangement is influenced by HLA type was left unresolved in this analysis.

This clone was observed a handful of times. What it binds is unknown. Every bit of the isolated RNA underwent reverse transcription, so sequencing read expressed TCRB transcripts. It was found that naive, central memory and regulatory T cell samples averaged about 3.57 million reads. Profiled with immunoSEQ multiplex PCR; TCRdb holds only in-frame clones, not every one. The table shows about 450,000 clones, with about an eighth occurring only once. Sequenced sample: naive CD4+ T cells from blood. The clonotype originates from a woman younger than 35 in good health.

For the CDR3, the DNA is TGCAGCGTTGTGGTCAGGGGTGCTAATGAAAAACTGTTTTTT. Translated: CSVVVRGANEKLFF. This chain uses TRBV29-1 with TRBJ1-4; maybe TRBD1 (6 bases). V lost 4 bases, J lost 3 bases, and 12 bases lay in between. CDR1 is SQVTM, CDR2 ANQGSEA, per germline. The CDR3 is 14 amino acids.